Only a few counts were recorded for the clone carrying this T cell receptor (beta chain). For the library, individual cDNA molecules each received unique molecular identifiers. From the RACE reads, TCRdb called clonotypes with MiXCR, one entry per CDR3 protein. The table shows around 77,000 distinct CDR3 sequences, with roughly 9.2% occurring only once. These data come from a study of human T cells and chemical hapten exposure. Specified time point: patch test 1, 2 weeks after DPC sensitization. This sample's treatment: therapeutic diphenylcyclopropenone sensitization with weekly scalp DPC. The CDR3 sequence is 16 residues long.

This sequence joins TRBV21-1 and TRBJ1-1; the table's D call, TRBD1, has no DNA check behind it. TRBV21-1 is flagged as a pseudogene. This receptor was taken from a woman in her thirties or forties with alopecia areata. Some clones in this sample may be carry-over from other donors' samples. The source was whole blood, collected in connection with sensitization to the hapten diphenylcyclopropenone (DPC). CDR3 sequence reads: CASSKAIQGPNTEAFF. CDR3 DNA: TGTGCCAGCAGCAAGGCCATACAGGGGCCGAACACTGAAGCTTTCTTT.